The 17 T cell receptor beta chains below all came from one sample that was sequenced in a study of siplizumab effects on memory and regulatory T cells. Data came from immunoSEQ multiplex PCR; TCRdb stores just in-frame clones and leaves some out. The data show 60,000 to 70,000 clones, approximately 89% seen once. The sequencing sample was made of Tregs sorted from blood. Receptors originate from a human donor in good health.

The chain uses TRBV6-5 and TRBJ2-2; no clear D. The germline CDR1 and CDR2 sequences are MNHEY and SVGAGI. The CDR3 is 15 residues long. Trimming took off 6 bases at V and 4 bases at J, with 15 bases between the two ends. The CDR3 reads CASRSTLRRTGELFF. Here the CDR3 DNA reads TGTGCCAGCAGATCGACTCTGAGGCGCACCGGGGAGCTGTTTTTT.

The V call is TRBV15, the J call TRBJ2-5, with a weak D call TRBD2 (5 bases). Germline V lookup: CDR1 LNHNV, CDR2 YYDKDF (reference sequence). There are 13 residues in the CDR3. V lost 2 bases and J lost 4, with 8 bases in between. The CDR3 DNA is TGTGCCACCAGCAGAACGGCGGGAGAGACCCAGTACTTC. Protein sequence: CATSRTAGETQYF.

The chain combines TRBV28 with TRBJ2-7; 7 bases fit TRBD1. The CDR3 length is 16 residues. V dropped 3 bases and J dropped 2; count of bases not matched to a gene: 10. Germline lookup yields CDR1 MDHEN and CDR2 SYDVKM. CDR3: CASSFIGQVDTYEQYF. The CDR3 DNA sequence: TGTGCCAGCAGTTTTATCGGACAGGTGGATACCTACGAGCAGTACTTC. The whole variable domain, filled in from reference TRBV28 and TRBJ2-7, reads DVKVTQSSRYLVKRTGEKVFLECVQDMDHENMFWYRQDPGLGLRLIYFSYDVKMKEKGDIPEGYSVSREKKERFSLILESASTNQTSMYLCASSFIGQVDTYEQYFGPGTRLTVT.

The chain combines TRBV19 with TRBJ1-5; D is undetermined. Trimming cost V 6 bases and J 0 bases, with 6 bases left between them. The CDR3 length is 13 residues. Germline V gives CDR1 LNHDA, CDR2 SQIVND (reference sequence). The chain's CDR3 is CASRVTSNQPQHF. Here the CDR3 DNA reads TGTGCCAGTAGGGTCACTAGCAATCAGCCCCAGCATTTT.

This sequence joins TRBV5-1 and TRBJ1-4; TRBD1 agrees at 8 bases. The CDR3 totals 15 residues. The germline gives CDR1 SGHRS, CDR2 YFSETQ. The junction had 13 bases not matched to a gene; V was cut back by 4 bases and J by 11 bases. This chain's CDR3 is CASSASGTGTTKLFF. DNA for the CDR3: TGCGCCAGCAGCGCCTCCGGGACAGGTACTACCAAACTGTTTTTT.

This chain connects TRBV7-2 to TRBJ2-7, with TRBD1 matching over 7 bases. CDR1 is SGHTA, CDR2 FQGNSA, per germline. The V segment lost 5 bases and the J segment 4 bases; nucleotides outside the gene matches: 11. The CDR3 length is 15 residues. CDR3 sequence: CASSVTGTVPYEQYF. CDR3 nucleotides: TGTGCCAGCAGCGTAACAGGGACAGTCCCTTACGAGCAGTACTTC.

This rearrangement joins TRBV14 to TRBJ2-5; the D is unclear. Trimming took 0 bases from V and 7 from J, leaving 15 bases between them. Germline loops: CDR1 SGHDN, CDR2 FVKESK. The CDR3 runs to 15 residues. CDR3 DNA: TGTGCCAGCAGCCAAGATCTTTACGGCTCAGGGACCCAGTACTTC. Translation: CASSQDLYGSGTQYF. Full variable domain (rest looked up from reference TRBV14 and TRBJ2-5): EAGVTQFPSHSVIEKGQTVTLRCDPISGHDNLYWYRRVMGKEIKFLLHFVKESKQDESGMPNNRFLAERTGGTYSTLKVQPAELEDSGVYFCASSQDLYGSGTQYFGPGTRLLVL.

The J gene is TRBJ1-3, the V gene TRBV6-5, with unresolved D. Deletions cut 5 bases from V and 0 bases from J, with 5 bases between. The CDR3 is 13 amino acids. Germline CDR1 and CDR2: MNHEY and SVGAGI. As DNA, the CDR3 is TGTGCCAGCAGTGACATCTCTGGAAACACCATATATTTT. This gives the protein CASSDISGNTIYF.

J is TRBJ1-5 and V is TRBV6-1; no clear D gene. Germline V gene sequence: CDR1 MNHNS, CDR2 SASEGT. Trimming left V 2 bases short and J 3 bases short, with 11 bases between. The CDR3 loop spans 15 amino acids. In DNA form, the CDR3 reads TGTGCCAGCAGTGAAATTGGGTCCCCCAATCAGCCCCAGCATTTT. This encodes CASSEIGSPNQPQHF.

The genes are TRBV6-5 and TRBJ1-1; possible D gene TRBD1, 5 bases. V was shortened by 5 bases and J by 0 bases, with 10 bases between the two germline ends. Germline assignment: CDR1 MNHEY and CDR2 SVGAGI. CDR3 size: 14 residues. The CDR3 here is CASSPGRVNTEAFF. CDR3 nucleotides: TGTGCCAGCAGTCCAGGGAGGGTGAACACTGAAGCTTTCTTT.

This chain uses TRBV12-5 with TRBJ1-1; possible D gene TRBD1, 5 bases. V was cut by 1 base and J by 1 base, with 19 bases left in between. The length of the CDR3 is 18 residues. Germline CDR1 reads LGHNT; CDR2 reads FRNRAP. The CDR3 coding sequence is TGTGCTAGTGGTTTGGGCCCCCTGCCTCGGCAGGGGAACACTGAAGCTTTCTTT. This translates into CASGLGPLPRQGNTEAFF.

This clone showed up just a few times. The chain recombines TRBV28 with TRBJ1-2, with D perhaps matching TRBD1 (5 bases). Germline CDR1 reads MDHEN; CDR2 reads SYDVKM. The CDR3 extends over 14 amino acids. V was clipped by 5 bases and J by 1 base, with 11 bases between them. CDR3 coding DNA: TGTGCCAGCAGTGGTTGGGGGAGTAACTATGGCTACACCTTC. It codes for CASSGWGSNYGYTF.

This chain connects TRBV10-3 to TRBJ2-7, with TRBD1 matching 7 bases. After removal of 4 bases from V and 2 bases from J, the junction contained 2 bases not matched to a gene. The CDR3 contains 13 residues. Germline CDR1 and CDR2: ENHRY and SYGVKD. The CDR3 region has the DNA TGTGCCATCAGTGTTCAGGGGGCCTACGAGCAGTACTTC. It codes for CAISVQGAYEQYF.

This chain links TRBV9 with TRBJ2-1, with TRBD1 matching over 8 bases. The CDR3 length is 13 residues. V trimming: 4 bases; J trimming: 9 bases; junction bases outside the gene matches: 6. CDR1 and CDR2 from the germline V gene are SGDLS and YYNGEE. The CDR3 sequence is CASSLYQGAEQFF. CDR3 sequence (DNA): TGTGCCAGCAGCCTATATCAGGGGGCTGAGCAGTTCTTC.

The V and J genes are TRBV23-1 and TRBJ2-3, with D perhaps TRBD1 or TRBD2 (5 bases each). TRBV23-1 counts as an open reading frame of uncertain function. Trimming took off 7 bases at V and 14 bases at J, with 13 bases between the two ends. CDR3 length: 10 residues. The DNA of the CDR3 is TGCGCCAGCATTTGGGACCTGACGTATTTT. Translating it yields CASIWDLTYF.

The gene calls are TRBV6-1 and TRBJ2-7, with TRBD2 identical over 13 bases. Germline trimming cut 2 bases from V and 6 bases from J; bases unmatched to any gene: 4. The CDR3 is 15 residues long. Looked up from germline, CDR1 is MNHNS and CDR2 is SASEGT. The CDR3 loop reads CASSERLAGGLEQYF. The CDR3 coding sequence is TGTGCCAGCAGTGAAAGACTAGCGGGAGGTCTCGAGCAGTACTTC.

The chain employs TRBV12-5 and TRBJ2-7, with TRBD2 matching over 9 bases. J lost 6 bases, V lost 4 bases, and 7 bases had no gene match. Looked up from germline, CDR1 is LGHNT and CDR2 is FRNRAP. CDR3 length: 14 residues. The CDR3: CASGSAGGAGEQYF. DNA of the CDR3: TGTGCTAGTGGTTCAGCGGGGGGCGCGGGCGAGCAGTACTTC.